The clone carrying this T cell receptor beta chain has a count of ten or more. Its specificity is unknown. The data originate from a study of CD8+CD57+ T cells in acquired aplastic anemia. Looking at the study overall: Sorted CD4+ plus CD8+ cells gave DNA averaging about 3.2 ug.

CD8+CD57+ cell expansion had been shown by flow cytometry in patients chosen for sequencing. No patient had been given any therapy when blood was sampled. Study-wide findings and caveats: Overlap between patients and controls comprised twenty-nine CD8+ CDR3 sequences.

The template for TCR beta VDJ and CDR3 sequence profiling was genomic DNA. TCRdb reprocessed the reads via MiXCR and lists one record per CDR3 protein. Of about 180,000 distinct CDR3 sequences in the sample, 45% to 55% were seen once. This CDR3 spans 18 amino acids. In germline, CDR1 is LNHDA, CDR2 SQIVND (reference sequence). V lost 9 bases to trimming and J lost 3 bases, with 29 bases between them. V gene TRBV19 combines with J gene TRBJ1-1, with D perhaps matching TRBD1 (6 bases). Sequenced material: sorted CD4+, CD8+, or CD8+CD57+ T cells (not recorded which) from PBMCs. The TCR comes from a human donor with aplastic anemia. CDR3 loop: CASIPPGGGGSSYTEAFF. The CDR3 nucleotides read TGTGCCAGCATCCCCCCGGGTGGGGGGGGCAGTTCGTACACTGAAGCTTTCTTT.